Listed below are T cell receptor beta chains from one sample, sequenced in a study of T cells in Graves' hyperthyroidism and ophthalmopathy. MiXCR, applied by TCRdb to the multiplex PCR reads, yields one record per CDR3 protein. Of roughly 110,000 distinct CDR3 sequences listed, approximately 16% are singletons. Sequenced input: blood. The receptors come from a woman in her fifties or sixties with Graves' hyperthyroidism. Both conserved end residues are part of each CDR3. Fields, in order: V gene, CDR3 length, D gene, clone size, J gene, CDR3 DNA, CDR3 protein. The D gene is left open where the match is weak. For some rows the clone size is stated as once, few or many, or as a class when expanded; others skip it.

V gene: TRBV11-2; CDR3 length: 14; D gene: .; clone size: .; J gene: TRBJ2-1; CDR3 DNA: TGTGCCAGCAGCTTTAGCGGACCCTACAATGAGCAGTTCTTC; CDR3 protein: CASSFSGPYNEQFF
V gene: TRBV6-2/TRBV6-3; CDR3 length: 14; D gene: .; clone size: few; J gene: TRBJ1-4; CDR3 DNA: TGTGCCAGCAGATCGTCGGGCAGAACGGAAAAACTGTTTTTT; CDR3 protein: CASRSSGRTEKLFF
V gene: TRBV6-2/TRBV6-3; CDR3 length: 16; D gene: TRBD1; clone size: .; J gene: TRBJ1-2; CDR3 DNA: TGTGCCAGCAGTGCTCCGGGACAGGGGGCTGTCTATGGCTACACCTTC; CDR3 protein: CASSAPGQGAVYGYTF
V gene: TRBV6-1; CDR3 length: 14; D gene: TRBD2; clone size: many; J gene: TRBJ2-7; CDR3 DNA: TGTGCCAGCAGGGATAGCGGGGGGGCCTACGAGCAGTACTTC; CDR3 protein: CASRDSGGAYEQYF
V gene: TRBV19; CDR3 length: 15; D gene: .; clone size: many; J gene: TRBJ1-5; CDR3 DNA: TGTGCCAGTAGGAATCTGGGGGGCGCTTCTCAGCCCCAGCATTTT; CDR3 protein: CASRNLGGASQPQHF
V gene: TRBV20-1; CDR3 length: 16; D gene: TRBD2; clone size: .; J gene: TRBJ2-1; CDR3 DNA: TGCAGTGCCCCCGGGACCGGGACTAGCGCTCCAAATGAGCAGTTCTTC; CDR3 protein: CSAPGTGTSAPNEQFF
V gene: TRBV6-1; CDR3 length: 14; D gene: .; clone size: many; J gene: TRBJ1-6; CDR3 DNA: TGTGCCAGCAGTGAAATAGTCTGGAATTCACCCCTCCACTTT; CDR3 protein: CASSEIVWNSPLHF
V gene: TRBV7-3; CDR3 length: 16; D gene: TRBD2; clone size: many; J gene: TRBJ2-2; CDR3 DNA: TGTGCCAGCAGCCCAAGGTTCCTAGCGGGAGCCGGGGAGCTGTTTTTT; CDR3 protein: CASSPRFLAGAGELFF
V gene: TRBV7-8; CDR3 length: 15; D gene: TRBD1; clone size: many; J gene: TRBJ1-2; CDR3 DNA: TGTGCCAGCAGCTTCGGATCACAGGGGGTATCGGTCTACACCTTC; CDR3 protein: CASSFGSQGVSVYTF
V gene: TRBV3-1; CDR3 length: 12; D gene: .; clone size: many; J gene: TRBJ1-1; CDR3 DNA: TGTGCCAGCAGCCCCCACAACACTGAAGCTTTCTTT; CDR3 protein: CASSPHNTEAFF
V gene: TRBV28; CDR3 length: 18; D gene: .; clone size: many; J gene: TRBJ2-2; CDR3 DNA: TGTGCCAGCAGTTTATCACAGGGGGGGACTATCAACACCGGGGAGCTGTTTTTT; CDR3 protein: CASSLSQGGTINTGELFF
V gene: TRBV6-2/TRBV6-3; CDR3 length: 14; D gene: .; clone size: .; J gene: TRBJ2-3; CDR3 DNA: TGTGCCAGTAGCACGGGCCCGAGCCCAGATACGCAGTATTTT; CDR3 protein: CASSTGPSPDTQYF
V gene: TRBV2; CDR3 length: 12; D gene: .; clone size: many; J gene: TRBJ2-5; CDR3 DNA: TGTGCCAGCATGAGGCAGAAAGAGACCCAGTACTTC; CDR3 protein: CASMRQKETQYF
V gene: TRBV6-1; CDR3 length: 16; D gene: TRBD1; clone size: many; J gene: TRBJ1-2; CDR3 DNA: TGTGCCAGCACCCTGGACAGGGGGCGTTCTAACTATGGCTACACCTTC; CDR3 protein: CASTLDRGRSNYGYTF
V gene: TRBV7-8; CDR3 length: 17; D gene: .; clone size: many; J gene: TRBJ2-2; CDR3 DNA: TGTGCCAGCAGCTTAGTTGCCCGGGTATCCTACACCGGGGAGCTGTTTTTT; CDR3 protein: CASSLVARVSYTGELFF
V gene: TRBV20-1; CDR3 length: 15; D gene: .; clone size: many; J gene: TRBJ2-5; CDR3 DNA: TGCAGTGCTAGAGAAATTGGCAGAGCTAAAGAGACCCAGTACTTC; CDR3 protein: CSAREIGRAKETQYF
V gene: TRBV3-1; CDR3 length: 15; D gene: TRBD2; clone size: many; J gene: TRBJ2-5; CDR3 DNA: TGTGCCAGCAGCCACCGGACTAGCGGGAAAGAGACCCAGTACTTC; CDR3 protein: CASSHRTSGKETQYF
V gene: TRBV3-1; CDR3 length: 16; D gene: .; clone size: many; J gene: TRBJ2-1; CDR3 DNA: TGTGCCAGCAGCCAAGATGAACGGGTTAGGGTCAATGAGCAGTTCTTC; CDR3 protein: CASSQDERVRVNEQFF
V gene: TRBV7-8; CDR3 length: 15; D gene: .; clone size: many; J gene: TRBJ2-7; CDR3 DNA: TGTGCCAGCAGCCCCACGCCCCAGATGGCCTACGAGCAGTACTTC; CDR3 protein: CASSPTPQMAYEQYF
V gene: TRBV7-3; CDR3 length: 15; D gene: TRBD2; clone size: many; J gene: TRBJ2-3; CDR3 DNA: TGTGCCAGCAGCTCCATAGCGGGCCGCACAGATACGCAGTATTTT; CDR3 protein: CASSSIAGRTDTQYF
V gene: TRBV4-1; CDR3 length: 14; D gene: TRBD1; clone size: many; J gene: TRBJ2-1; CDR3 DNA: TGCGCCAGCAGCCTGTTAGGGACAGTTAATGAGCAGTTCTTC; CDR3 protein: CASSLLGTVNEQFF
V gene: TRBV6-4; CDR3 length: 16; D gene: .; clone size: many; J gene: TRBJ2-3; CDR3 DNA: TGTGCCAGCAGTGACTCTAATGGTGGAGCCACAGATACGCAGTATTTT; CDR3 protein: CASSDSNGGATDTQYF
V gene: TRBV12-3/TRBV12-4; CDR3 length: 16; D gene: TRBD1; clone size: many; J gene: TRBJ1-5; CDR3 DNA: TGTGCCAGCAGTTTCGGGGGACAGGGTAGGAGCCAGCCCCAGCATTTT; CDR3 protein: CASSFGGQGRSQPQHF
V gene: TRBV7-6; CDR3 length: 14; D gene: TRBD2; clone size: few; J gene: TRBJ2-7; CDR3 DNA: TGTGCCAGCAGCCGATCGGGGGGTTCCTACGAGCAGTACTTC; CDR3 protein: CASSRSGGSYEQYF
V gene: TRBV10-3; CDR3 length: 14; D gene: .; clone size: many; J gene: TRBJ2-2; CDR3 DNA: TGTGCCATCCAGACCGCCCCGAACACCGGGGAGCTGTTTTTT; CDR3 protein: CAIQTAPNTGELFF
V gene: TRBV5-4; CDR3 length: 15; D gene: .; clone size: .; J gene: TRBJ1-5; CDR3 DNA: TGTGCCAGCAGCTTGTCCCTAGCGGCCGAAGATACGCAGCATTTT; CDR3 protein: CASSLSLAAEDTQHF
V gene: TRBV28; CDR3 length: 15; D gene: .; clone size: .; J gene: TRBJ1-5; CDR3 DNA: TGTGCCAGCAGTCCCCCGCCTTATAGCAATCAGCCCCAGCATTTT; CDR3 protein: CASSPPPYSNQPQHF
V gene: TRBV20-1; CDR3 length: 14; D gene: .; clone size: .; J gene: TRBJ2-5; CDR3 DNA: TGCAGTGCTACGATGGGGGGAGTTATGGAGACCCAGTACTTC; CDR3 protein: CSATMGGVMETQYF
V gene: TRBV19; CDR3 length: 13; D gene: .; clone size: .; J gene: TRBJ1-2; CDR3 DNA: TGTGCCAGTCGCGACGAAATGATACATGGCTACACCTTC; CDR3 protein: CASRDEMIHGYTF
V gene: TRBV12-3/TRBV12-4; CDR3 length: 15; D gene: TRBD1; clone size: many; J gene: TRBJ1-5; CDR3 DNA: TGTGCCAGCAGTTCCTCGGGACAGGGCAATCAGCCCCAGCATTTT; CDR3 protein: CASSSSGQGNQPQHF
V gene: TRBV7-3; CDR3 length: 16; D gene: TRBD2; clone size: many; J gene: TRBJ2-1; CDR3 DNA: TGTGCCAGCAGCCCTGGGGGGACTAGCTCCTACAATGAGCAGTTCTTC; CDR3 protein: CASSPGGTSSYNEQFF
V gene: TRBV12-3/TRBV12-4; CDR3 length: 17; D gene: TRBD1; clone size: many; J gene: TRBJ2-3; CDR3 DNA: TGTGCCAGCAGCCCGGACAGGGGGCCGACTAGCACAGATACGCAGTATTTT; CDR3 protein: CASSPDRGPTSTDTQYF
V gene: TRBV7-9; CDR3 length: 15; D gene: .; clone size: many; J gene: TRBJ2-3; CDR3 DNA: TGTGCCAGCAGCCCCGGGACCGCCTCGACAGATACGCAGTATTTT; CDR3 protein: CASSPGTASTDTQYF
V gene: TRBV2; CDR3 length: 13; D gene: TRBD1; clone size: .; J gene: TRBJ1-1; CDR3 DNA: TGTGCCAGCAGTGTGGACAGGGAAACTGAAGCTTTCTTT; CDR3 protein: CASSVDRETEAFF
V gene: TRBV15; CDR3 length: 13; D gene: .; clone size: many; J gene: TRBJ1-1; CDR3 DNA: TGTGCCACCAGCATGGGGGCTGATACTGAAGCTTTCTTT; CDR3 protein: CATSMGADTEAFF
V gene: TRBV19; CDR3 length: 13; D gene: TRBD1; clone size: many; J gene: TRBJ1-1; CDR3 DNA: TGTGCCAGTAGCCACAGGGGCAGCACTGAAGCTTTCTTT; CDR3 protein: CASSHRGSTEAFF
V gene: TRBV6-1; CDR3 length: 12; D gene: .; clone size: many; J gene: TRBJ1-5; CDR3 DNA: TGTGCCAGCGGTCAGAGACACCAGCCCCAGCATTTT; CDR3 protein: CASGQRHQPQHF
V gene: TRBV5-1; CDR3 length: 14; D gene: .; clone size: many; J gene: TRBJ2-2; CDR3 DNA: TGCGCCAGCAGCTTGGGGATCAACACCGGGGAGCTGTTTTTT; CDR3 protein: CASSLGINTGELFF
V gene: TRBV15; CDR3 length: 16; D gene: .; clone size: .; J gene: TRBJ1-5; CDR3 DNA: TGTGCCACCAGCAGAGATCTTGGGCAGGGCAATCAGCCCCAGCATTTT; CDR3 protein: CATSRDLGQGNQPQHF
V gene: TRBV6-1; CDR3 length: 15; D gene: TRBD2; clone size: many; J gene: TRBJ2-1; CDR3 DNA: TGTGCCAGCAGTCAGACTAGCGGGAGACGGAATGAGCAGTTCTTC; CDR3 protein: CASSQTSGRRNEQFF
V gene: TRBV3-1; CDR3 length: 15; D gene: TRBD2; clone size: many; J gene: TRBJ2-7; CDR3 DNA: TGTGCCAGCAGCCTTACGGGACTAGGGCCCTACGAGCAGTACTTC; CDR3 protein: CASSLTGLGPYEQYF
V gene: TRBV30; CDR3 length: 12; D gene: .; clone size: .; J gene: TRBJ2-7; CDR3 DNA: TGTGCCTGGAGGTTAGACAACAATGAGCAGTACTTC; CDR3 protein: CAWRLDNNEQYF
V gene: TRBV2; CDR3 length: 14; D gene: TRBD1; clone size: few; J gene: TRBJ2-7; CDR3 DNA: TGTGCCAGCATTCAGGGGGACGTAAAGGACGAGCAGTACTTC; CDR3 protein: CASIQGDVKDEQYF
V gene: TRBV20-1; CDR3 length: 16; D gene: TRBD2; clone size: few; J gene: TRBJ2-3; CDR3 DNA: TGCAGTGCTAGGTCGGCGTCGGGAGGACTCACAGATACGCAGTATTTT; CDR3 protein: CSARSASGGLTDTQYF
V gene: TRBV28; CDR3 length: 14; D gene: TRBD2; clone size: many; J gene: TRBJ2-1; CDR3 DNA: TGTGCCAGCAGTTCACTAGCGGGAGAGTATGAGCAGTTCTTC; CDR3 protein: CASSSLAGEYEQFF